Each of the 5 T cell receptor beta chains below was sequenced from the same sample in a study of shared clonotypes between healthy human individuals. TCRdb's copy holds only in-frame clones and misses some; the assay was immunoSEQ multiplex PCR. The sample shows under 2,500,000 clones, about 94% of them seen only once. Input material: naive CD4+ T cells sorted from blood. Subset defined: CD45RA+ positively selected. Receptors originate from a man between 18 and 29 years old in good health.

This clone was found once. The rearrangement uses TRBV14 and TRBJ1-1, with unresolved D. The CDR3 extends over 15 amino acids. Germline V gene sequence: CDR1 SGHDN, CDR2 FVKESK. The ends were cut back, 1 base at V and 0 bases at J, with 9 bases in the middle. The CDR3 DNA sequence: TGTGCCAGCAGCCAAGGGATTTTCATGAACACTGAAGCTTTCTTT. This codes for CASSQGIFMNTEAFF.

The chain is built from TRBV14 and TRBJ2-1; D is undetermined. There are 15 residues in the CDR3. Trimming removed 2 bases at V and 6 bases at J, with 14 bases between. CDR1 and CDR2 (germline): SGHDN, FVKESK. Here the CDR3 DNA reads TGTGCCAGCAGCCAACGACAAGTCAGAGCCAATGAGCAGTTCTTC. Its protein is CASSQRQVRANEQFF.

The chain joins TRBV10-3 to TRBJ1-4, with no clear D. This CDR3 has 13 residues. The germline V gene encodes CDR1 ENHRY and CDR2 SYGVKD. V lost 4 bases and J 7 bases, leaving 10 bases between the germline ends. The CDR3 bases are TGTGCCATCAGTGTGGCAATCGGTGAAAAACTGTTTTTT. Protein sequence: CAISVAIGEKLFF.

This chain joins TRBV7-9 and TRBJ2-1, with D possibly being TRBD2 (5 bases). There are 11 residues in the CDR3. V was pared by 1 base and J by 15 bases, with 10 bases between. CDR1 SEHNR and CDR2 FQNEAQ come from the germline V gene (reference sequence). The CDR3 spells CASSLGASPFF. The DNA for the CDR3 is TGTGCCAGCAGCTTAGGGGCTAGCCCGTTCTTC.

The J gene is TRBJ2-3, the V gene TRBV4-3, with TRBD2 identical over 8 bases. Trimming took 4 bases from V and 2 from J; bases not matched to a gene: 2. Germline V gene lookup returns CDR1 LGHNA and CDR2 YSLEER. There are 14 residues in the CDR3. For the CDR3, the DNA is TGCGCCAGCAGCCCCGGGGGGGCCACAGATACGCAGTATTTT. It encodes CASSPGGATDTQYF.